This TCR beta chain comes out of a study of blood T cell repertoires in COVID-19. About the research overall: Italy, Spain and the United States were the sources of the convalescent and acute COVID-19 samples. The analysed material was cDNA or gDNA that came from T cells, B-cell-depleted T cells, or PBMCs.

Under the authors' procedure: From reference gene primer amplification, estimates of nucleated cell counts were derived. The repertoire was sequenced with immunoSEQ multiplex PCR; TCRdb's copy has only in-frame clones and lacks some. For V, J and clone size, that table is used; D and trimming come from the DNA. The sample has around 260,000 clones, 80% to 90% seen once. The sequence came from a man younger than 45 with acute COVID-19. The sample taken for sequencing was PBMCs or T cells enriched from blood (not recorded which).

Here the CDR3 reads CASSLERRPDEKLFF. In DNA form, the CDR3 reads TGTGCCAGCAGCTTGGAAAGGAGGCCGGATGAAAAACTGTTTTTT. The chain carries TRBV5-4 and TRBJ1-4; no clear D gene. Germline V gene lookup returns CDR1 SGHNT and CDR2 YYREEE (reference sequence). This CDR3 contains 15 residues. The V end lost 0 bases, the J end lost 6 bases, and 12 bases lay between the germline ends.